This entry features one T cell receptor (beta chain) sequence. The antigen is not known. The data were taken from a study of cytomegalovirus exposure and HLA in healthy donors. Points from the study as a whole: The investigators catalogued 150 or so TCR beta chains as cytomegalovirus-associated.

The PCR contained 60 Vbeta and 13 Jbeta primers. Some clones are missing from TCRdb's copy, which holds only in-frame ones; the method was immunoSEQ multiplex PCR. Of about 200,000 clones in the sample, more than 80% were seen once. Germline V CDR1 and CDR2: SGHTA, FQGNSA. The germline V and J ends were trimmed by 4 bases and 5 bases, with 14 bases remaining between them. The CDR3 is 14 residues long. This chain joins TRBV7-2 and TRBJ2-5; unclear D gene. The TCR comes from a young man in good health and CMV-seronegative. Sequencing was carried out using PBMCs. The CDR3 region has the DNA TGTGCCAGCAGCTCTCTTGGGCGAGTTGAGACCCAGTACTTC. Amino acid sequence: CASSSLGRVETQYF.